These 13 T cell receptor beta chains were all obtained from the same sample, sequenced in a study of T-cell memory formation after mild COVID-19. From the 5' RACE reads, TCRdb called clonotypes with MiXCR, one entry per CDR3 protein. The profile shows some 13,000 distinct CDR3 sequences, around 12% of them singletons. Sequenced: PBMCs or a T cell subset sorted from them (not recorded which). These receptors came from an adult woman who had mild COVID-19 (a few samples of this study predate the infection). Cell type and time point are not known.

This clonotype is judged medium-sized (0.01 to 0.1%). This chain joins TRBV10-3 and TRBJ2-3; 13 bases align to TRBD2. Losses at the gene ends were 1 base for V and 3 bases for J; bases not matched to a gene: 13. The germline V gene encodes CDR1 ENHRY and CDR2 SYGVKD. The CDR3 has 20 residues. This CDR3 reads CAISEFISPGLAGSTDTQYF. For the CDR3, the DNA is TGTGCCATCAGTGAGTTCATTTCTCCGGGACTAGCGGGGTCGACAGATACGCAGTATTTT.

This clonotype was observed at least ten times. The rearrangement joins TRBV6-6 to TRBJ2-6, with TRBD1 as a possible D gene (6 bases). The germline V and J ends were trimmed by 8 bases and 0 bases, with 11 bases remaining between them. The CDR3 is 15 residues long. In germline, CDR1 is MNHNY, CDR2 SVGAGI (reference sequence). CDR3 sequence (DNA): TGTGCCAGCGGACAGCTCAGCTCTGGGGCCAACGTCCTGACTTTC. Its translation is CASGQLSSGANVLTF.

This clonotype showed up many times. The chain is built from TRBV20-1 and TRBJ2-2, with 8 nucleotides matching TRBD1. In germline, CDR1 is DFQATT, CDR2 SNEGSKA (reference sequence). J was trimmed by 5 bases and V by 3 bases; bases with no gene match: 5. The CDR3 consists of 14 residues. The CDR3 loop is CSASRTGRTGELFF. CDR3 nucleotide sequence: TGCAGTGCTAGCCGGACAGGGCGGACCGGGGAGCTGTTTTTT.

This clonotype was recorded many times. The chain carries TRBV12-3 or TRBV12-4 and TRBJ1-1; 10 bases match TRBD1. The junction had 9 bases not matched to a gene; V was cut back by 5 bases and J by 3 bases. This CDR3 region has 16 residues. The CDR3 protein is CASSPRQGAWYTEAFF. The CDR3 bases are TGTGCCAGCAGTCCGAGACAGGGGGCATGGTACACTGAAGCTTTCTTT.

This clonotype was seen ten or more times. The rearrangement uses TRBV5-8 and TRBJ1-1, with D perhaps TRBD1 (6 bases). V gave up 5 bases and J gave up 1 base, with 15 bases separating them. Germline-derived CDR1 and CDR2 are SGHTS and YDEGEE. The CDR3 extends over 15 amino acids. As DNA, the CDR3 is TGTGCCAGCAGTTATATGACAGGTGGGAACACTGAAGCTTTCTTT. Protein: CASSYMTGGNTEAFF.

This clonotype was observed many times. V and J are TRBV4-1 and TRBJ2-2; possibly TRBD1 or TRBD2 for D (5 bases each). The CDR3 contains 15 residues. With 3 bases removed from V and 4 bases from J, the gap between germline ends came to 12 bases. Germline assignment: CDR1 MGHRA and CDR2 YSYEKL. The CDR3 here is CASSHWGSATGELFF. CDR3 nucleotide sequence: TGCGCCAGCAGCCACTGGGGGAGTGCCACCGGGGAGCTGTTTTTT.

Many counts were recorded for this clonotype. The rearrangement joins TRBV28 to TRBJ1-1; a weak D match, TRBD1 (6 bases). V lost 3 bases, J lost 1 base, and 18 bases lay in between. CDR3 size: 17 residues. Germline CDR1 is MDHEN and CDR2 is SYDVKM. The CDR3 loop is CASSFSVSPDRNTEAFF. DNA for the CDR3: TGTGCCAGCAGTTTCTCAGTATCCCCGGACAGGAACACTGAAGCTTTCTTT.

This clonotype came up many times. The rearrangement uses TRBV7-9 and TRBJ2-3, with D perhaps TRBD2 (5 bases). The CDR3 sequence is 16 residues long. Germline assignment: CDR1 SEHNR and CDR2 FQNEAQ (reference sequence). V was pared by 4 bases and J by 4 bases, with 18 bases between. CDR3 residues: CASSWAPTAAADTQYF. The DNA for the CDR3 is TGTGCCAGCAGCTGGGCCCCTACCGCAGCGGCAGATACGCAGTATTTT.

This clonotype was detected many times. The chain has TRBV7-8 and TRBJ1-1; D call uncertain. V was shortened by 5 bases and J by 0 bases, with 13 bases between the two germline ends. This CDR3 is built from 15 residues. Per the germline V gene, CDR1 is SGHVS and CDR2 is FQNEAQ. The CDR3 is CASSPPNSMNTEAFF. CDR3 nucleotides: TGTGCCAGCAGCCCACCAAACAGTATGAACACTGAAGCTTTCTTT.

In this sample, this clonotype turned up many times. The genes are TRBV6-5 and TRBJ1-1; no reliable D call. The CDR3 sequence is 15 residues long. Germline V gives CDR1 MNHEY, CDR2 SVGAGI. Trimming removed 0 bases from V and 5 bases from J, with 13 bases in between. The CDR3 DNA reads TGTGCCAGCAGTTACTCGGGTCCCCAGTGGACTGAAGCTTTCTTT. This encodes CASSYSGPQWTEAFF.

The genes are TRBV5-1 and TRBJ2-1; D might be TRBD1 (6 bases). Germline CDR1 reads SGHRS; CDR2 reads YFSETQ. With 0 bases removed from V and 5 bases from J, the gap between germline ends came to 12 bases. The CDR3 totals 15 residues. In nucleotides, the CDR3 is TGCGCCAGCAGCTTGGTTGGGGGCCCCAACAATGAGCAGTTCTTC. Residues: CASSLVGGPNNEQFF.

The chain recombines TRBV5-5 with TRBJ2-1; the D gene is possibly TRBD2 (5 bases). Trimming cost V 2 bases and J 9 bases, with 18 bases left between them. The germline V gene has CDR1 SGHKS and CDR2 YYEKEE (reference sequence). The CDR3 spans 15 residues. The CDR3 DNA sequence: TGTGCCAGCAGCTTCGAGTGGACTCCGATTTTTGAGCAGTTCTTC. It encodes CASSFEWTPIFEQFF.

In its sample, this clonotype was seen many times. This chain connects TRBV12-3 or TRBV12-4 to TRBJ1-2; no clear D. This CDR3 spans 14 amino acids. Trimming cost V 1 base and J 0 bases, with 6 bases left between them. The DNA of the CDR3 is TGTGCCAGCAGTTTAGGTCGCACTAACTATGGCTACACCTTC. Translating it yields CASSLGRTNYGYTF.